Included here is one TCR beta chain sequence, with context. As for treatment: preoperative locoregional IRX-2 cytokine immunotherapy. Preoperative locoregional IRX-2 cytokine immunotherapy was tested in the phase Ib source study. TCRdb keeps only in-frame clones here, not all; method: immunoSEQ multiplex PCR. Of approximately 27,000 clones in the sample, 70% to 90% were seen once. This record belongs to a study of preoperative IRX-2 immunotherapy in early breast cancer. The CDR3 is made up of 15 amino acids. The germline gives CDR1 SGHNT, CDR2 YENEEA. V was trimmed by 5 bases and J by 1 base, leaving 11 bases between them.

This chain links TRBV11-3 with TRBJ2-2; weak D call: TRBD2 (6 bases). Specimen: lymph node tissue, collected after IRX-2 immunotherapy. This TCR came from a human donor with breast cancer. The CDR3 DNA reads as TGTGCCAGCAGCACCAAGACTAGGAACACCGGGGAGCTGTTTTTT. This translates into CASSTKTRNTGELFF.